This T cell receptor (beta chain) was identified in a study of blood T cells in healthy people across ages. This clonotype was detected a few times. At one of its ends the junction is not consistent with the germline gene, which may arise from a read error. PCR was performed a second time for roughly 7 to 12 cycles using a sample-barcoded 5' primer and a J-beta primer mix. One entry per CDR3 protein results from TCRdb running MiXCR on the 5' RACE reads. Here the sample spans 750,000 to 950,000 distinct CDR3 sequences, around 29% being singletons. These data were also reused for a study on T cells of mothers and their children. That study adds: The study sampled a few healthy Caucasian mothers and their six children.

Sequenced: blood. This clonotype originated in a woman aged 40 to 50 in good health.

CDR3: CASSLSETGANEQYF. The DNA of the CDR3 is TGTGCCAGCAGCTTAAGTGAGACAGGGGCCAACGAGCAGTACTTT. The V gene is TRBV7-9, the J gene TRBJ2-7, with 8 bases that match TRBD1. The CDR3 totals 15 residues. Germline values: CDR1 SEHNR, CDR2 FQNEAQ (reference sequence).